One and the same sample provided the 4 T cell receptor beta chains below, sequenced in a study of T cell changes during pregnancy in multiple sclerosis. The method was immunoSEQ multiplex PCR; TCRdb's version includes in-frame clones alone and lacks a portion of them. The sample includes about 40,000 clones, approximately 88% seen only once; the top ten take 5.2%. The specimen comprised peripheral blood, sampled in the first trimester of pregnancy. The source is a female donor in good health, enrolled as a control in a pregnancy study.

This clone showed up just a few times. The chain combines TRBV10-3 with TRBJ1-6, with D possibly matching TRBD1 (6 bases). Trimming removed 6 bases from V and 7 bases from J, with 19 bases in between. In germline, CDR1 is ENHRY, CDR2 SYGVKD. The CDR3 is made up of 16 amino acids. The CDR3 DNA follows: TGTGCCATCAGCACATCAGACAGGTTGGGGAATTCACCCCTCCACTTT. Translated, it gives CAISTSDRLGNSPLHF.

J is TRBJ2-7 and V is TRBV7-6; TRBD1 agrees at 8 bases. The germline V gene has CDR1 SGHVS and CDR2 FNYEAQ. The CDR3 contains 16 residues. Trimming cost V 5 bases and J 6 bases; bases outside gene matches: 15. The CDR3 DNA sequence: TGTGCCAGCAGCCCCCGAGCAGGGGGCGTTCATTCCGAGCAGTACTTC. Translating it yields CASSPRAGGVHSEQYF.

The chain joins TRBV7-9 to TRBJ2-7; D gene unclear. Trimming removed 7 bases at V and 3 bases at J, with 13 bases between. Germline V gives CDR1 SEHNR, CDR2 FQNEAQ (reference sequence). This CDR3 spans 13 amino acids. The CDR3 reads CASTSSVNYEQYF. The CDR3 DNA reads TGTGCCAGCACTTCGTCGGTAAACTACGAGCAGTACTTC. Full variable domain (rest looked up from reference TRBV7-9 and TRBJ2-7): DTGVSQNPRHKITKRGQNVTFRCDPISEHNRLYWYRQTLGQGPEFLTYFQNEAQLEKSRLLSDRFSAERPKGSFSTLEIQRTEQGDSAMYLCASTSSVNYEQYFGPGTRLTVT.

This rearrangement joins TRBV9 to TRBJ1-2, with 9 positions matching TRBD1. CDR3 size: 14 residues. The junction had 8 bases not matched to a gene; V was cut back by 3 bases and J by 8 bases. Germline CDR1 and CDR2: SGDLS and YYNGEE. The CDR3: CASSGGQGGVGYTF. The CDR3 coding sequence is TGTGCCAGCAGCGGGGGACAGGGTGGTGTGGGCTACACCTTC.